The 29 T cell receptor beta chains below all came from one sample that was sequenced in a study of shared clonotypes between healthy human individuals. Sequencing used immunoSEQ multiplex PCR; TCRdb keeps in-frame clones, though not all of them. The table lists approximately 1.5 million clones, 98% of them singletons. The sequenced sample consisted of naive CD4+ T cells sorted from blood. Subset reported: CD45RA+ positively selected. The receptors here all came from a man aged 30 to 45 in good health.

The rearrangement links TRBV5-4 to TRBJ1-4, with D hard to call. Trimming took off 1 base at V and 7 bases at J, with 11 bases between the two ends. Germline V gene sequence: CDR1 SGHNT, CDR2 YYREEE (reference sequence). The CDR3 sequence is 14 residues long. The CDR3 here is CASSLTARGEKLFF. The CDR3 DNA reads TGTGCCAGCAGCTTGACAGCGCGGGGTGAAAAACTGTTTTTT.

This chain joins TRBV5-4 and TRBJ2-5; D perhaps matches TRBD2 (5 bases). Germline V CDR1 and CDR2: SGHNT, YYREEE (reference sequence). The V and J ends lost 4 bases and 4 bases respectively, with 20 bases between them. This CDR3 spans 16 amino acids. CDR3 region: CASSPTLVLGGETQYF. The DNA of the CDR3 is TGTGCCAGCAGCCCGACACTAGTGCTCGGAGGAGAGACCCAGTACTTC. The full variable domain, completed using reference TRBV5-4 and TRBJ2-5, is ETGVTQSPTHLIKTRGQQVTLRCSSQSGHNTVSWYQQALGQGPQFIFQYYREEENGRGNFPPRFSGLQFPNYSSELNVNALELDDSALYLCASSPTLVLGGETQYFGPGTRLLVL.

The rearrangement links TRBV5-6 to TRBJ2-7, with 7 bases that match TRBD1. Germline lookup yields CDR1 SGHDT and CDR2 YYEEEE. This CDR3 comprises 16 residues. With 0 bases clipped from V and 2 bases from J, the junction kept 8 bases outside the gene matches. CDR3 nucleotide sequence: TGTGCCAGCAGCTTGGTCAACAGGGGAAGGGCCTACGAGCAGTACTTC. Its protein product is CASSLVNRGRAYEQYF. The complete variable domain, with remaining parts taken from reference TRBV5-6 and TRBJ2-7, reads DAGVTQSPTHLIKTRGQQVTLRCSPKSGHDTVSWYQQALGQGPQFIFQYYEEEERQRGNFPDRFSGHQFPNYSSELNVNALLLGDSALYLCASSLVNRGRAYEQYFGPGTRLTVT.

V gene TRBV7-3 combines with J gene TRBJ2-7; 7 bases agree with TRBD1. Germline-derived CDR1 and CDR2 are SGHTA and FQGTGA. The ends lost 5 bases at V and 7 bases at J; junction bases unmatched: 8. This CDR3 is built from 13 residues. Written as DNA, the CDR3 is TGTGCCAGCAGCGCCACGACAGGGAAGGAGCAGTACTTC. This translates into CASSATTGKEQYF.

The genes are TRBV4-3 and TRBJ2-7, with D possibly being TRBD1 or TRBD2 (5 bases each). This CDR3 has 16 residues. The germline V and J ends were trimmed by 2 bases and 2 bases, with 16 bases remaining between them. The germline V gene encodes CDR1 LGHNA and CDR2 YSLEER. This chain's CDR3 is CASSQYGRGGTYEQYF. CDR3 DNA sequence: TGCGCCAGCAGCCAATACGGACGGGGCGGTACCTACGAGCAGTACTTC.

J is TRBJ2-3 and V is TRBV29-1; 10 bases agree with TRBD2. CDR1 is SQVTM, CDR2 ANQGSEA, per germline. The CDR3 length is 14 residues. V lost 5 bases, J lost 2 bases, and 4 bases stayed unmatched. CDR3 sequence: CSVRTSGVTDTQYF. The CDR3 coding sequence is TGCAGCGTTCGAACTAGCGGGGTCACAGATACGCAGTATTTT.

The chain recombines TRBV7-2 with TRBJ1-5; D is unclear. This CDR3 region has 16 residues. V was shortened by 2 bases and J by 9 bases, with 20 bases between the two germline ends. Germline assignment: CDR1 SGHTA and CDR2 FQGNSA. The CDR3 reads CASSLTATSSVRPQHF. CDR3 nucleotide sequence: TGTGCCAGCAGCTTAACTGCGACCTCCTCGGTCCGGCCCCAGCATTTT.

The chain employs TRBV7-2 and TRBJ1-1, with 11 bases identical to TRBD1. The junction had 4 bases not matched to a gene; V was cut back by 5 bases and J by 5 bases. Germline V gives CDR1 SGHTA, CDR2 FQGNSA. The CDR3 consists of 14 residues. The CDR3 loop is CASSTDRGRTEAFF. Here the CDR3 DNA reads TGTGCCAGCAGCACGGACAGGGGGCGTACTGAAGCTTTCTTT.

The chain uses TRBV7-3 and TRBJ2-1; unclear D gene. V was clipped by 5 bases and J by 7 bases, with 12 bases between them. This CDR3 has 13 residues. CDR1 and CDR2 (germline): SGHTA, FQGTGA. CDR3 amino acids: CASSQLNPNEQFF. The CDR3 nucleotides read TGTGCCAGCAGCCAACTGAACCCTAATGAGCAGTTCTTC.

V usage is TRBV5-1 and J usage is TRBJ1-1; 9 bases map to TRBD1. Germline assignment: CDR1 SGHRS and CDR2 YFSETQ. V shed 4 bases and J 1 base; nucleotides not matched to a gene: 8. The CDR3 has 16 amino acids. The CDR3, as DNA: TGCGCCAGCAGCCACCTACTGGGACAGGGGAACACTGAAGCTTTCTTT. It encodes CASSHLLGQGNTEAFF.

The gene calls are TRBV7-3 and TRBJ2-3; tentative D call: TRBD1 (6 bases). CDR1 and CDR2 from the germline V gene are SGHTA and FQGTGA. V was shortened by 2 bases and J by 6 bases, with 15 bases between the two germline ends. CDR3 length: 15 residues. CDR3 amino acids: CASSLLRGTGDTQYF. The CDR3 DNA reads TGTGCCAGCAGCTTACTTCGTGGCACAGGGGATACGCAGTATTTT.

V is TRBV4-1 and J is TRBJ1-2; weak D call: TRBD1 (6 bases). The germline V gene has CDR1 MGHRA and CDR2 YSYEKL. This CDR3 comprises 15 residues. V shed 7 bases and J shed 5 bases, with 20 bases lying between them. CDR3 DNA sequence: TGCGCCAGCACCCCCGGACAGTCCCAGGGATATGGCTACACCTTC. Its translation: CASTPGQSQGYGYTF.

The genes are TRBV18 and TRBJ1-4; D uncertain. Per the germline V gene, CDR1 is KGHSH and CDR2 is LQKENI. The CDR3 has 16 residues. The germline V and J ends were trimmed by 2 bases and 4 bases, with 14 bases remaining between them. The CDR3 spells CASSPVEGSDNEKLFF. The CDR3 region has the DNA TGTGCCAGCTCACCAGTTGAAGGATCCGATAATGAAAAACTGTTTTTT.

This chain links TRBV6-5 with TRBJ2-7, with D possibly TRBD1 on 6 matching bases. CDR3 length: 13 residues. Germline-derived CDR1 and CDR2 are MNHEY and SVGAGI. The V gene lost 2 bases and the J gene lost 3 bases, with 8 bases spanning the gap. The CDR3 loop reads CASSYHRDYEQYF. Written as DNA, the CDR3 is TGTGCCAGCAGTTACCACAGGGACTACGAGCAGTACTTC.

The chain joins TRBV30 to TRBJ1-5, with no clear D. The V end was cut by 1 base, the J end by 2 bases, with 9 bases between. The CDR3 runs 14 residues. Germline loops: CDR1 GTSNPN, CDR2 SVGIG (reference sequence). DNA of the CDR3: TGTGCCTGGAGTGAAAATTCTGGCAATCAGCCCCAGCATTTT. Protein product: CAWSENSGNQPQHF. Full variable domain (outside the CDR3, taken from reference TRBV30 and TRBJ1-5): SQTIHQWPATLVQPVGSPLSLECTVEGTSNPNLYWYRQAAGRGLQLLFYSVGIGQISSEVPQNLSASRPQDRQFILSSKKLLLSDSGFYLCAWSENSGNQPQHFGDGTRLSIL.

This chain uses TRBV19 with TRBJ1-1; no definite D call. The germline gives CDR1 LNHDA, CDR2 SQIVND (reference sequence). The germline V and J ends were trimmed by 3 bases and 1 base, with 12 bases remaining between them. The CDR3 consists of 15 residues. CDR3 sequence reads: CASSILRQENTEAFF. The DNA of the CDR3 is TGTGCCAGTAGTATCTTACGGCAGGAGAACACTGAAGCTTTCTTT.

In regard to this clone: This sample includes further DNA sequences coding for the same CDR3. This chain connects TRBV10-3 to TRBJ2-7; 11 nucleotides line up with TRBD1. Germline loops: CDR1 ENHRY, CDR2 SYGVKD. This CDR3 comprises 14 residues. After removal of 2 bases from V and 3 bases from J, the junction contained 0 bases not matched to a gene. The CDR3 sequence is CAISEGTGGYEQYF. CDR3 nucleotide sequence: TGTGCCATCAGTGAGGGGACAGGGGGCTACGAGCAGTACTTC.

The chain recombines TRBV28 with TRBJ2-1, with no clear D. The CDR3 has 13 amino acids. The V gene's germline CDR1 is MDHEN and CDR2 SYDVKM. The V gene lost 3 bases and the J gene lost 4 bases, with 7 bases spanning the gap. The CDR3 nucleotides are TGTGCCAGCAGTTTCTTGACTTACAATGAGCAGTTCTTC. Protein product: CASSFLTYNEQFF. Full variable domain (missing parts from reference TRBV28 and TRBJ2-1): DVKVTQSSRYLVKRTGEKVFLECVQDMDHENMFWYRQDPGLGLRLIYFSYDVKMKEKGDIPEGYSVSREKKERFSLILESASTNQTSMYLCASSFLTYNEQFFGPGTRLTVL.

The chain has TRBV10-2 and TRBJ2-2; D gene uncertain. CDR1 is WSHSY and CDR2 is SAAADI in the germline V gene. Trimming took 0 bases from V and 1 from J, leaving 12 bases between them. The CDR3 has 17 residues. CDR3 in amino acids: CASSESTGPLNTGELFF. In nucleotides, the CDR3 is TGCGCCAGCAGTGAGTCGACCGGGCCTTTGAACACCGGGGAGCTGTTTTTT.

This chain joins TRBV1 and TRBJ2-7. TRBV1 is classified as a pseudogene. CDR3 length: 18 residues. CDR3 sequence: CTSIQAGIRIYLEGEQYF. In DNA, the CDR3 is TGCACCAGCATCCAGGCAGGGATTCGTATTTACCTAGAGGGCGAGCAGTACTTC.

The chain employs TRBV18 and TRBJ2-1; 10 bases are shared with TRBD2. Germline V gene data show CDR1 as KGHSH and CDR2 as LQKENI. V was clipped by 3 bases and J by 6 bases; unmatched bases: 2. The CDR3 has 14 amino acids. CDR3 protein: CASSPTSGFNEQFF. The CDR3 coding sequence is TGTGCCAGCTCACCGACTAGCGGGTTCAATGAGCAGTTCTTC.

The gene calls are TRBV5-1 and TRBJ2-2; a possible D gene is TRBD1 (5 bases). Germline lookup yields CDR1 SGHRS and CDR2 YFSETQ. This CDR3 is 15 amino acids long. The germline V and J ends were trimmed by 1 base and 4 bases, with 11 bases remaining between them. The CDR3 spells CASSLPTASTGELFF. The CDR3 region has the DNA TGCGCCAGCAGCTTGCCGACAGCGAGCACCGGGGAGCTGTTTTTT.

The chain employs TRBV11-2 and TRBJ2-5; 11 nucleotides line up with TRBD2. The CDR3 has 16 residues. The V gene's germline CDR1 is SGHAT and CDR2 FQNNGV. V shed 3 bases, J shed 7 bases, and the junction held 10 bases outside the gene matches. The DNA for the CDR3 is TGTGCCAGCAGCTTTAACGATGGGACTAGCGGCGGGACCCAGTACTTC. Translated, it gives CASSFNDGTSGGTQYF.

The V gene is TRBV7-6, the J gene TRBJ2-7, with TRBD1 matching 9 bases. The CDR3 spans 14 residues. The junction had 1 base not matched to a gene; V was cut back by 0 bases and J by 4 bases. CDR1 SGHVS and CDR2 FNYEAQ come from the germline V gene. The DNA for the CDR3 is TGTGCCAGCAGCTTAGCGGGACAGGGTTACGAGCAGTACTTC. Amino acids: CASSLAGQGYEQYF. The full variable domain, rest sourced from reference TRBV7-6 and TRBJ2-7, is GAGVSQSPRYKVTKRGQDVALRCDPISGHVSLYWYRQALGQGPEFLTYFNYEAQQDKSGLPNDRFSAERPEGSISTLTIQRTEQRDSAMYRCASSLAGQGYEQYFGPGTRLTVT.

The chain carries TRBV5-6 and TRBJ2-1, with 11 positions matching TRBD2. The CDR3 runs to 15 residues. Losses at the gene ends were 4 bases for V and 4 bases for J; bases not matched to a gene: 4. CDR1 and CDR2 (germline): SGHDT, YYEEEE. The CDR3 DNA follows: TGTGCCAGCAGCAAGACTAGCGGGATTTACAATGAGCAGTTCTTC. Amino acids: CASSKTSGIYNEQFF.

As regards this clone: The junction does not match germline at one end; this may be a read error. The chain's CDR3 is CASSARDTEGPQHF. In DNA form, the CDR3 reads TGTGCTAGCAGCGCCCGGGACACCGAAGGGCCCCAGCATTTT. V and J are TRBV7-7 and TRBJ1-5, with a possible D match to TRBD1 (6 bases). This CDR3 is built from 14 residues. Looked up from germline, CDR1 is SSHAT and CDR2 is FNYEAQ (reference sequence).

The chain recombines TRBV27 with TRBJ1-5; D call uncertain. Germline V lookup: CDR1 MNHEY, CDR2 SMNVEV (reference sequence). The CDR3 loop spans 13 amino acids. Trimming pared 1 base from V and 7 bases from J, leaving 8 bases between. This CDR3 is CASSLYAGQPQHF. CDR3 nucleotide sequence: TGTGCCAGCAGTTTATATGCGGGACAGCCCCAGCATTTT.

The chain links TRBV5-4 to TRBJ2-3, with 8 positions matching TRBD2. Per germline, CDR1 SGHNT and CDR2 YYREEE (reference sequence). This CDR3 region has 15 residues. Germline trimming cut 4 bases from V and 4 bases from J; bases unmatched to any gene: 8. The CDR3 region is CASSHRGLAADTQYF. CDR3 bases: TGTGCCAGCAGCCACCGTGGACTAGCAGCAGATACGCAGTATTTT. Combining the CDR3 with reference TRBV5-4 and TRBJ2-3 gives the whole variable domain ETGVTQSPTHLIKTRGQQVTLRCSSQSGHNTVSWYQQALGQGPQFIFQYYREEENGRGNFPPRFSGLQFPNYSSELNVNALELDDSALYLCASSHRGLAADTQYFGPGTRLTVL.

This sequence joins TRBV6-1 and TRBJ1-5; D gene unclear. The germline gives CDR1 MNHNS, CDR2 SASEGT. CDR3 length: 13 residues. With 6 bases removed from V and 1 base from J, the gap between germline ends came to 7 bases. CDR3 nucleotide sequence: TGTGCCAGCAGGGATGGGAGCAATCAGCCCCAGCATTTT. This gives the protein CASRDGSNQPQHF.